Shown below are 18 T cell receptor beta chains from a single sample sequenced in a study of blood T cell repertoires in COVID-19 (dated by TCRdb to the early 2020s). The library was prepared using the immunoSEQ multiplex PCR assay. TCRdb stores this immuneACCESS table with in-frame sequences only. Part of the clones is absent; in the studies checked, under half of the shortfall reflects unresolved V genes, and no reason is known for the rest. This sample has about 130,000 clones in its table, and roughly nine tenths of those were observed once. The top ten hold roughly 4.5% of the sample. The sequenced material came from peripheral blood. The receptors here all came from a man between 60 and 75 years old with COVID-19, enrolled during active disease.

In its sample, this clone was seen once. The genes are TRBV18 and TRBJ2-3, with D possibly being TRBD1 (6 bases). Trimming removed 3 bases at V and 5 bases at J, with 21 bases between. The length of the CDR3 is 17 residues. The germline V gene has CDR1 KGHSH and CDR2 LQKENI. The CDR3, as DNA: TGTGCCAGCTCACCTCAGGGTGGGGGCGCGATGGTAGATACGCAGTATTTT. Encoded protein: CASSPQGGGAMVDTQYF.

The V and J genes are TRBV12-3 or TRBV12-4 and TRBJ2-3; D remains ambiguous. The CDR3 totals 11 residues. Between the trimmed V and J ends, which lost 10 bases and 8 bases, there was a span of 13 bases. CDR3 in DNA: TGTGCCACCACATCCCCGGGTACGCAGTATTTT. As protein: CATTSPGTQYF.

The chain couples TRBV6-5 to TRBJ1-2, with 7 bases that match TRBD1. The germline V gene encodes CDR1 MNHEY and CDR2 SVGAGI. V lost 11 bases and J lost 0; bases outside the gene matches: 3. The CDR3 loop spans 12 amino acids. CDR3 protein: CAVGQPNYGYTF. The CDR3 DNA reads TGTGCCGTGGGACAGCCTAACTATGGCTACACCTTC.

The CDR3 sequence: CASSISGTPDTQYF. The CDR3 coding sequence is TGCGCCAGCAGCATATCCGGGACACCAGATACGCAGTATTTT. V and J are TRBV5-1 and TRBJ2-3; a possible D gene is TRBD1 (6 bases). The CDR3 is made up of 14 amino acids. Trimming took off 4 bases at V and 4 bases at J, with 13 bases between the two ends. The germline CDR1 and CDR2 sequences are SGHRS and YFSETQ.

This clone appeared a few times. J is TRBJ2-7 and V is TRBV14, with TRBD1 identical over 7 bases. V dropped 4 bases and J dropped 1; count of bases not matched to a gene: 4. The CDR3 loop spans 14 amino acids. Looked up from germline, CDR1 is SGHDN and CDR2 is FVKESK. CDR3 residues: CASSLTGLSYEQYF. The DNA of the CDR3 is TGTGCCAGCAGCCTGACAGGGTTATCCTACGAGCAGTACTTC.

This clone was counted only a few times. The rearrangement links TRBV28 to TRBJ1-4; 9 bases map to TRBD1. The germline V gene has CDR1 MDHEN and CDR2 SYDVKM. This CDR3 spans 15 amino acids. Unmatched junction bases numbered 15, after V lost 8 bases and J lost 11 bases. Here the CDR3 reads CASSLLGQGSRKLFF. The CDR3 DNA is TGTGCCAGCTCCCTATTGGGACAGGGAAGTCGGAAACTGTTTTTT.

J is TRBJ2-1 and V is TRBV5-8; 8 bases are shared with TRBD2. This CDR3 is built from 15 residues. The trim removed 4 bases at V and 0 bases at J, leaving 3 bases unmatched. Germline CDR1 and CDR2: SGHTS and YDEGEE. CDR3 sequence (DNA): TGTGCCAGCAGCCTGGGACTAGTCTCCTACAATGAGCAGTTCTTC. Amino acids: CASSLGLVSYNEQFF.

The chain employs TRBV6-2 or TRBV6-3 and TRBJ2-5; 7 nucleotides agree with TRBD1. This CDR3 is built from 15 residues. Trimming removed 2 bases from V and 1 base from J; junction bases left unmatched: 4. Per germline, CDR1 MNHEY and CDR2 SVGEGT. CDR3 nucleotides: TGTGCCAGCAGTTACAGAGGGACAGCCCAAGAGACCCAGTACTTC. As protein: CASSYRGTAQETQYF.

The genes are TRBV28 and TRBJ1-3, with 7 nucleotides matching TRBD1. With V trimmed by 6 bases and J by 2 bases, 4 bases remained unmatched. The CDR3 has 14 amino acids. Germline V gene sequence: CDR1 MDHEN, CDR2 SYDVKM. The CDR3 sequence is CASSRGMAGNTIYF. DNA of the CDR3: TGTGCCAGCAGCAGGGGGATGGCTGGAAACACCATATATTTT.

The chain employs TRBV7-9 and TRBJ1-1, with D uncertain. V lost 1 base, J lost 0 bases, and 12 bases lay in between. CDR1 and CDR2 (germline): SEHNR, FQNEAQ (reference sequence). This CDR3 is built from 16 residues. As DNA, the CDR3 is TGTGCCAGCAGCTTAGGTCTTGGGCTTCTGAACACTGAAGCTTTCTTT. Its translation: CASSLGLGLLNTEAFF.

The chain combines TRBV2 with TRBJ1-1, with TRBD1 matching 9 bases. The ends lost 6 bases at V and 5 bases at J; junction bases unmatched: 10. CDR3 size: 15 residues. Germline values: CDR1 SNHLY, CDR2 FYNNEI. CDR3 sequence (DNA): TGTGCCAGCAGCCAGGACAGGGGAAGTGGGACTGAAGCTTTCTTT. This codes for CASSQDRGSGTEAFF.

This clone was found once. The CDR3 region is CASSEEQGWTEAFF. The CDR3 bases are TGTGCCAGCAGTGAAGAACAGGGCTGGACTGAAGCTTTCTTT. J is TRBJ1-1 and V is TRBV6-1; D is possibly TRBD1 (6 bases). The CDR3 runs to 14 residues. Germline lookup yields CDR1 MNHNS and CDR2 SASEGT. V lost 1 base and J 5 bases, leaving 11 bases between the germline ends.

CDR3 in amino acids: CASSASRTEADTQYF. DNA of the CDR3: TGTGCCAGCAGTGCCTCCCGGACAGAAGCAGATACGCAGTATTTT. The rearrangement joins TRBV25-1 to TRBJ2-3; D is possibly TRBD1 (6 bases). Looked up from germline, CDR1 is MGHDK and CDR2 is SYGVNS. The CDR3 extends over 15 amino acids. Trimming left V 4 bases short and J 4 bases short, with 15 bases between.

The rearrangement uses TRBV27 and TRBJ2-7, with D possibly matching TRBD2 (5 bases). V lost 4 bases and J 3 bases, leaving 13 bases between the germline ends. The CDR3 consists of 14 residues. In germline, CDR1 is MNHEY, CDR2 SMNVEV (reference sequence). This CDR3 is CASSSPQRNYEQYF. The CDR3 nucleotides are TGTGCCAGCAGTTCTCCACAGCGGAACTACGAGCAGTACTTC.

This sequence joins TRBV30 and TRBJ1-1, with unresolved D. CDR3 size: 13 residues. Trimming took 2 bases from V and 1 from J, leaving 8 bases between them. Germline V lookup: CDR1 GTSNPN, CDR2 SVGIG (reference sequence). The CDR3 DNA sequence: TGTGCCTGGAGTCCGACTGAGAACACTGAAGCTTTCTTT. Protein product: CAWSPTENTEAFF.

This chain connects TRBV18 to TRBJ2-6; weak D call: TRBD1 (5 bases). The CDR3 loop spans 17 amino acids. Looked up from germline, CDR1 is KGHSH and CDR2 is LQKENI. The V end was cut by 8 bases, the J end by 0 bases, with 17 bases between. The CDR3 DNA follows: TGTGCCAGCACCCCGTGGAGTGACAGCTCTGGGGCCAACGTCCTGACTTTC. Translation gives CASTPWSDSSGANVLTF.

This rearrangement joins TRBV11-2 to TRBJ2-2; 8 positions match TRBD2. The CDR3 consists of 18 residues. In germline, CDR1 is SGHAT, CDR2 FQNNGV. The V and J ends lost 3 bases and 4 bases, in that order; junction bases with no gene match: 13. The chain's CDR3 is CASSFGWTSRRLTGELFF. The DNA of the CDR3 is TGTGCCAGCAGCTTCGGCTGGACTAGCCGTCGACTCACCGGGGAGCTGTTTTTT.

In this sample, this clone turned up a few times. J is TRBJ2-7 and V is TRBV7-8; TRBD1 is a possible D gene (6 bases). Per germline, CDR1 SGHVS and CDR2 FQNEAQ. There are 16 residues in the CDR3. V was cut by 2 bases and J by 8 bases, with 22 bases left in between. This CDR3 is CASSLNSGTLPSKQYF. The DNA of the CDR3 is TGTGCCAGCAGCTTAAACTCCGGGACACTCCCAAGCAAGCAGTACTTC. Full variable domain (outside the CDR3, taken from reference TRBV7-8 and TRBJ2-7): GAGVSQSPRYKVAKRGQDVALRCDPISGHVSLFWYQQALGQGPEFLTYFQNEAQLDKSGLPSDRFFAERPEGSVSTLKIQRTQQEDSAVYLCASSLNSGTLPSKQYFGPGTRLTVT.